This T cell receptor (beta chain) originates from a study of cytomegalovirus exposure and HLA in healthy donors. Concerning this clone itself: Its cognate antigen is unknown.

V was trimmed by 0 bases and J by 11 bases, leaving 5 bases between them. Germline CDR1 is SNHLY and CDR2 is FYNNEI. The CDR3 consists of 11 residues. Overall study findings and caveats: Indistinguishable V segments, including TRBV6-2 and TRBV6-3, were excluded.

The study ran its PCR with 60 Vbeta and 13 Jbeta primers. Using immunoSEQ multiplex PCR, the repertoire was profiled, and TCRdb retains in-frame clones only, with some absent. The sample lists about 140,000 clones, roughly two thirds occurring once. The clonotype comes from a human donor in good health. This chain uses TRBV2 with TRBJ2-4; D is undetermined. Sequenced material: PBMCs. CDR3 region: CASSEARVQYF. As DNA, the CDR3 is TGTGCCAGCAGTGAAGCGCGCGTTCAGTACTTC.